Reported below is one TCR beta chain. Antigen unknown. TCRdb redid the calling of the RT-PCR reads with MiXCR, one entry per CDR3 protein. The sample lists 450,000 to 500,000 distinct CDR3 sequences; approximately 11% were seen once. The sample belongs to a study of response to subunit inactivated influenza vaccine. Whole-study findings and limits: Authors suggested seasonal influenza vaccinations each recruit few new T cells.

This specimen consisted of PBMCs from blood, obtained roughly 47 days after vaccination. The clonotype comes from a man aged 45 to 65 who received an inactivated influenza vaccine.

The CDR3 sequence: CASSLGTGFNYGYTF. CDR3 bases: TGTGCCAGCAGCTTAGGGACGGGATTTAACTATGGCTACACCTTC. The chain employs TRBV7-2 and TRBJ1-2; D is unclear. Germline V gives CDR1 SGHTA, CDR2 FQGNSA. V was shortened by 1 base and J by 1 base, with 10 bases between the two germline ends. The CDR3 is 15 amino acids. Combining the CDR3 with reference TRBV7-2 and TRBJ1-2 gives the whole variable domain GAGVSQSPSNKVTEKGKDVELRCDPISGHTALYWYRQSLGQGLEFLIYFQGNSAPDKSGLPSDRFSAERTGGSVSTLTIQRTQQEDSAVYLCASSLGTGFNYGYTFGSGTRLTVV.